Presented here are 17 T cell receptor beta chains from one specimen sequenced in a study of blood T cell repertoires in COVID-19. Sequencing was performed with immunoSEQ multiplex PCR; in TCRdb, only in-frame clones are kept and a portion is missing. The data hold around 200,000 clones, with 83% observed a single time. The sequencing sample was made of peripheral blood. The receptors were sampled from a woman in her thirties or forties with active or convalescent COVID-19.

The chain has TRBV2 and TRBJ2-3, with 7 bases fitting TRBD1. Germline CDR1 reads SNHLY; CDR2 reads FYNNEI. With 3 bases clipped from V and 5 bases from J, the junction kept 8 bases outside the gene matches. This CDR3 has 15 amino acids. DNA for the CDR3: TGTGCCAGCAGTGAGTGGCAGGGGGTAAGAGATACGCAGTATTTT. The encoded protein is CASSEWQGVRDTQYF.

This chain connects TRBV28 to TRBJ1-1, with D tentatively TRBD1 (5 bases). The CDR3 is 14 residues long. Trimming removed 7 bases at V and 3 bases at J, with 15 bases between. Germline loops: CDR1 MDHEN, CDR2 SYDVKM. CDR3 sequence: CASIVGLLDTEAFF. CDR3 nucleotides: TGTGCCAGCATCGTGGGGCTTCTGGACACTGAAGCTTTCTTT.

This clone was seen only a few times. The chain links TRBV7-6 to TRBJ2-5, with 8 positions matching TRBD2. The J segment lost 4 bases and the V segment lost 5 bases, leaving 12 bases of the junction unmatched. Germline V gives CDR1 SGHVS, CDR2 FNYEAQ. The CDR3 is made up of 16 amino acids. CDR3 residues: CASSRAPGGVGETQYF. The CDR3 nucleotides read TGTGCCAGCAGCCGAGCCCCGGGAGGGGTGGGAGAGACCCAGTACTTC.

This rearrangement joins TRBV5-1 to TRBJ2-1; the D is unclear. Germline CDR1 is SGHRS and CDR2 is YFSETQ. This CDR3 region has 13 residues. With 4 bases removed from V and 5 bases from J, the gap between germline ends came to 10 bases. The CDR3 sequence is CASSTDNNNEQFF. CDR3 nucleotide sequence: TGCGCCAGCAGCACAGACAACAACAATGAGCAGTTCTTC.

The chain employs TRBV19 and TRBJ1-5; D is ambiguous. The CDR3 totals 13 residues. The V end was cut by 3 bases, the J end by 9 bases, with 12 bases between. Germline V gene data show CDR1 as LNHDA and CDR2 as SQIVND (reference sequence). This chain's CDR3 is CASSIPGARPQHF. CDR3 DNA sequence: TGTGCCAGTAGTATTCCCGGAGCGCGGCCCCAGCATTTT.

This clone appeared a single time. The chain carries TRBV25-1 and TRBJ1-2; D ambiguous. The CDR3 is 16 residues long. The V gene's germline CDR1 is MGHDK and CDR2 SYGVNS. Trimming left V 3 bases short and J 4 bases short, with 18 bases between. The CDR3: CASSDLFGGITYGYTF. CDR3 sequence (DNA): TGTGCCAGCAGTGACCTTTTCGGAGGGATAACCTATGGCTACACCTTC.

A remark on this clone: A read error may account for a junction end that differs from germline. The chain uses TRBV6-1 and TRBJ1-2; 10 positions agree with TRBD1. This CDR3 is 15 amino acids long. Germline V lookup: CDR1 MNHNS, CDR2 SASEGT. DNA of the CDR3: TGTGCCAGCAGCGAAGCCGGGACAGGGGAGGGTGGCTACACCTTC. It translates to CASSEAGTGEGGYTF.

The chain is built from TRBV2 and TRBJ2-1, with 11 bases matching TRBD2. The CDR3 extends over 16 amino acids. V lost 0 bases and J lost 4; bases outside the gene matches: 2. CDR1 and CDR2 (germline): SNHLY, FYNNEI. The CDR3 sequence: CASSEAGLAGYNEQFF. CDR3 nucleotide sequence: TGTGCCAGCAGTGAAGCCGGACTAGCGGGTTACAATGAGCAGTTCTTC.

This clone was seen a single time. Other DNA sequences in the same sample also yield this CDR3. The gene calls are TRBV19 and TRBJ1-5; a possible D gene is TRBD1 (5 bases). CDR3 size: 15 residues. V was trimmed by 0 bases and J by 4 bases, leaving 10 bases between them. Germline V gives CDR1 LNHDA, CDR2 SQIVND (reference sequence). This chain's CDR3 is CASSIDVGGNQPQHF. The CDR3 DNA reads TGTGCCAGTAGTATAGATGTGGGGGGAAATCAGCCCCAGCATTTT. Filled out from reference TRBV19 and TRBJ1-5, the complete variable domain reads DGGITQSPKYLFRKEGQNVTLSCEQNLNHDAMYWYRQDPGQGLRLIYYSQIVNDFQKGDIAEGYSVSREKKESFPLTVTSAQKNPTAFYLCASSIDVGGNQPQHFGDGTRLSIL.

CDR3 amino acids: CASSLRQGVTYEQYF. The CDR3 region has the DNA TGTGCCAGCAGCTTACGGCAGGGGGTTACCTACGAGCAGTACTTC. V gene TRBV7-3 combines with J gene TRBJ2-7; TRBD1 matches 7 bases. The ends lost 2 bases at V and 2 bases at J; junction bases unmatched: 6. The CDR3 runs to 15 residues. Per the germline V gene, CDR1 is SGHTA and CDR2 is FQGTGA.

A few counts support this clone. The identical CDR3 is also encoded by other nucleotide sequences in the sample. The chain has TRBV18 and TRBJ1-3; D may be TRBD1 (5 bases). Trimming took 2 bases from V and 0 from J, leaving 8 bases between them. The CDR3 covers 15 residues. Germline assignment: CDR1 KGHSH and CDR2 LQKENI. Here the CDR3 DNA reads TGTGCCAGCTCACCATCGGGGGGCTCTGGAAACACCATATATTTT. It translates to CASSPSGGSGNTIYF.

The V and J genes are TRBV3-1 (or the pseudogene TRBV3-2) and TRBJ2-7, with 7 bases aligning to TRBD1. Looked up from germline, CDR1 is LGHDT and CDR2 is YNNKEL (reference sequence). V gave up 4 bases and J gave up 2 bases; unmatched junction bases: 5. The length of the CDR3 is 14 residues. CDR3 residues: CASSPQDRAYEQYF. CDR3 bases: TGTGCCAGCAGCCCCCAAGACAGGGCCTACGAGCAGTACTTC.

The J gene is TRBJ2-7, the V gene TRBV7-9; TRBD1 agrees at 7 bases. The CDR3 sequence is 16 residues long. CDR1 SEHNR and CDR2 FQNEAQ come from the germline V gene (reference sequence). Losses at the gene ends were 2 bases for V and 3 bases for J; bases not matched to a gene: 10. CDR3 sequence (DNA): TGTGCCAGCAGCTTAACAACGACAGGGCCAGGCTACGAGCAGTACTTC. Translating it yields CASSLTTTGPGYEQYF.

The chain uses TRBV5-8 and TRBJ2-3, with 7 bases identical to TRBD1. This CDR3 has 18 amino acids. V shed 3 bases, J shed 2 bases, and the junction held 15 bases outside the gene matches. In germline, CDR1 is SGHTS, CDR2 YDEGEE. CDR3 nucleotide sequence: TGTGCCAGCAGCTCTCTACCCGGGACAGAGAGTTCCACAGATACGCAGTATTTT. It translates to CASSSLPGTESSTDTQYF.

The chain links TRBV19 to TRBJ2-1; possibly TRBD1 for D (5 bases). The CDR3 is made up of 15 amino acids. The V end was cut by 3 bases, the J end by 4 bases, with 13 bases between. CDR1 and CDR2 from the germline V gene are LNHDA and SQIVND (reference sequence). CDR3: CASSIVPTEYNEQFF. The CDR3, as DNA: TGTGCCAGTAGTATCGTCCCGACAGAATACAATGAGCAGTTCTTC. Together with reference TRBV19 and TRBJ2-1, the CDR3 gives the full variable domain: DGGITQSPKYLFRKEGQNVTLSCEQNLNHDAMYWYRQDPGQGLRLIYYSQIVNDFQKGDIAEGYSVSREKKESFPLTVTSAQKNPTAFYLCASSIVPTEYNEQFFGPGTRLTVL.

The chain employs TRBV6-1 and TRBJ2-5, with 8 bases lining up with TRBD1. CDR1 and CDR2 from the germline V gene are MNHNS and SASEGT. The J segment lost 4 bases and the V segment lost 4 bases, leaving 17 bases of the junction unmatched. This CDR3 is built from 18 residues. The CDR3 bases are TGTGCCAGCAGTGGGGCAAGGGGTCGGACAGGGCCCTTAGAGACCCAGTACTTC. It is translated as CASSGARGRTGPLETQYF.

V usage is TRBV6-5 and J usage is TRBJ2-1, with 8 bases identical to TRBD1. The germline CDR1 and CDR2 sequences are MNHEY and SVGAGI. The CDR3 runs to 15 residues. Trimming cost V 4 bases and J 8 bases; bases outside gene matches: 10. The CDR3 is CASSSLRIRGHEQFF. CDR3 nucleotides: TGTGCCAGCAGTTCGCTGCGCATCAGGGGGCATGAGCAGTTCTTC.